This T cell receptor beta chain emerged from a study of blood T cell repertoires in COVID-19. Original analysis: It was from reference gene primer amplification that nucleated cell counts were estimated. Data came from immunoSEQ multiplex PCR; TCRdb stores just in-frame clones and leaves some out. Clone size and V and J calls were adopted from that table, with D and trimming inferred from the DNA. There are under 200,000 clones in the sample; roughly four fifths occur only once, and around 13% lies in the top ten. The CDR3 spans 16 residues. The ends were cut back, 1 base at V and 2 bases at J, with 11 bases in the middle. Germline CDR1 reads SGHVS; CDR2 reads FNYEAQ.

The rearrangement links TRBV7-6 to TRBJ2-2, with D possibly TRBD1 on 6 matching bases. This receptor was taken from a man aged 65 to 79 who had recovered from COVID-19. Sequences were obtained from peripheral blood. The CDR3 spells CASSLGPGQNTGELFF. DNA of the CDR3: TGTGCCAGCAGCTTAGGACCGGGACAAAACACCGGGGAGCTGTTTTTT.